The clone carrying this T cell receptor beta chain turned up a few times. This specimen belongs to a study of cytomegalovirus exposure and HLA in healthy donors. The PCR contained 60 Vbeta and 13 Jbeta primers. The repertoire was sequenced with immunoSEQ multiplex PCR; TCRdb's copy has only in-frame clones and lacks some. Here the sample spans over 90,000 clones, approximately 79% being singletons. Looked up from germline, CDR1 is SEHNR and CDR2 is FQNEAQ (reference sequence). The CDR3 length is 13 residues. V lost 1 base and J lost 6, with 9 bases in between. This chain uses TRBV7-9 with TRBJ1-1; unclear D gene. The sequence was obtained from a man in his forties or fifties in good health and CMV-seropositive. Source material: PBMCs. CDR3 sequence: CASSLGGLSEAFF. CDR3 nucleotides: TGTGCCAGCAGCTTAGGAGGGCTTTCTGAAGCTTTCTTT.